This is a list of T cell receptor beta chains from one sample in a study of T cells expressing NK-cell markers. TCRdb reanalyzed the 5' RACE reads, giving one entry per CDR3 protein sequence and no DNA. Across more than 400,000 distinct CDR3 sequences, the top ten clones capture approximately 6.8% of the sample. The sample consisted of blood T cells: a sorted CD56 or NKG2C T cell subset, CD4+ or CD8+ T cells, or bulk PBMC T cells (not recorded which). Every receptor here comes from a woman between 18 and 70 years old in good health. Both conserved end residues are part of each CDR3.

V gene: TRBV6-1; J gene: TRBJ1-5; CDR3 length: 14; CDR3 protein: CASSPLQGGQPQHF
V gene: TRBV12-3/TRBV12-4; J gene: TRBJ1-2; CDR3 length: 15; CDR3 protein: CASSSGAQVTYGYTF
V gene: TRBV18; J gene: TRBJ2-1; CDR3 length: 12; CDR3 protein: CASSRQVNEQFF
V gene: TRBV12-3/TRBV12-4; J gene: TRBJ2-1; CDR3 length: 16; CDR3 protein: CASSLVGDRGYNEQFF
V gene: TRBV12-3/TRBV12-4; J gene: TRBJ2-7; CDR3 length: 14; CDR3 protein: CASTLTGSSYEQYF
V gene: TRBV12-3/TRBV12-4; J gene: TRBJ1-2; CDR3 length: 12; CDR3 protein: CASSPTSYGYTF
V gene: TRBV28; J gene: TRBJ1-2; CDR3 length: 14; CDR3 protein: CASSRPGQGLGYTF
V gene: TRBV7-2; J gene: TRBJ1-1; CDR3 length: 15; CDR3 protein: CASSLVSGAKGEAFF
V gene: TRBV30; J gene: TRBJ1-4; CDR3 length: 15; CDR3 protein: CAWSVRGAELIKLFF
V gene: TRBV5-6; J gene: TRBJ1-5; CDR3 length: 15; CDR3 protein: CASSLGPGGHQPQHF
V gene: TRBV15; J gene: TRBJ2-7; CDR3 length: 15; CDR3 protein: CATSRGRQGRNEQYF
V gene: TRBV20-1; J gene: TRBJ2-2; CDR3 length: 14; CDR3 protein: CSARGGGLAGELFF
V gene: TRBV29-1; J gene: TRBJ1-1; CDR3 length: 12; CDR3 protein: CSVRTGNTEAFF
V gene: TRBV20-1; J gene: TRBJ2-4; CDR3 length: 16; CDR3 protein: CSVGLDSSGFKNIQYF
V gene: TRBV7-2; J gene: TRBJ2-7; CDR3 length: 14; CDR3 protein: CASSPRDSIYEQYF
V gene: TRBV12-3/TRBV12-4; J gene: TRBJ2-5; CDR3 length: 13; CDR3 protein: CASSFWSQETQYF
V gene: TRBV6-1; J gene: TRBJ2-3; CDR3 length: 14; CDR3 protein: CASALAGATDTQYF
V gene: TRBV5-1; J gene: TRBJ2-1; CDR3 length: 16; CDR3 protein: CASSFDGTGGPNEQFF
V gene: TRBV30; J gene: TRBJ1-1; CDR3 length: 16; CDR3 protein: CAWSVPSEGTHTEAFF
V gene: TRBV4-3; J gene: TRBJ1-2; CDR3 length: 17; CDR3 protein: CASSQVREARVYYGYTF
V gene: TRBV5-4; J gene: TRBJ1-1; CDR3 length: 12; CDR3 protein: CASSLSGQEAFF
V gene: TRBV4-3; J gene: TRBJ1-1; CDR3 length: 15; CDR3 protein: CASSRARDRDTEAFF
V gene: TRBV29-1; J gene: TRBJ2-5; CDR3 length: 15; CDR3 protein: CSVGGPRAVQETQYF
V gene: TRBV2; J gene: TRBJ1-1; CDR3 length: 11; CDR3 protein: CASSDFREAFF
V gene: TRBV6-2/TRBV6-3; J gene: TRBJ1-5; CDR3 length: 13; CDR3 protein: CASVDLPNQPQHF